A selection of T cell receptor beta chains follows, all from one sample in a study of shared clonotypes between healthy human individuals. Libraries were prepared by immunoSEQ multiplex PCR; TCRdb keeps only in-frame clonotypes and omits some of them. Counted here are some 2.3 million clones, 93% occurring once; the ten biggest clones make up 0.39%. The sample consisted of naive CD4+ T cells from PBMCs. The receptor set was obtained from a man between 18 and 29 years old in good health. Some clones in this sample may be carry-over from other donors' samples. Both conserved end residues are part of each CDR3.

TRBV6-5	TRBJ2-3	CASSYSEGRTDTQYF
TRBV30	TRBJ2-1	CAWSATSGVYNEQFF
TRBV7-7	TRBJ2-7	CASSSYQGEQYF
TRBV18	TRBJ1-1	CASSPERRTEAFF
TRBV18	TRBJ1-2	CASSPPGRGLRGGYTF
TRBV7-9	TRBJ2-3	CASSQGADTQYF
TRBV30	TRBJ2-7	CAWTPGQLYEQYF
TRBV5-1	TRBJ2-3	CASSYVAGGRGESTDTQYF
TRBV30	TRBJ2-3	CAWTGRGADTQYF
TRBV4-1	TRBJ2-6	CASSQTGTAGANVLTF
TRBV5-1	TRBJ2-1	CASSLERGGSGFRQFF
TRBV5-4	TRBJ2-3	CASSLSGMGGDTQYF
TRBV7-3	TRBJ2-4	CASSLTGLPGGIQYF
TRBV28	TRBJ1-5	CASSLWQGGQPQHF
TRBV19	TRBJ2-1	CASSSGTSGYNEQFF
TRBV5-1	TRBJ2-1	CASSQGLAEVNEQFF
TRBV29-1	-	CSVKGTLSYEQYF
TRBV5-1	TRBJ1-3	CASSPDRVSLVYGNTIYF
TRBV7-2	TRBJ1-2	CASSLGLTNYGYTF
TRBV21-1	TRBJ1-2	CASSKNGRGRNYGYTF
TRBV28	TRBJ2-5	CASTAGPYQQETQYF
TRBV21-1	TRBJ2-6	CASSKARGRISSGANVLTF
TRBV6-4	TRBJ2-1	CASSRDYRSYNEQFF
TRBV5-8	TRBJ2-1	CASSLGLAAPWNEQFF
TRBV2	TRBJ2-2	CASRYLARENTGELFF
TRBV18	TRBJ1-1	CASSVGQGALTEAFF
TRBV7-6	TRBJ2-5	CATTRGLKETQYF
TRBV5-1	TRBJ2-7	CASSSDTRHLPSYEQYF
TRBV29-1	TRBJ1-1	CSVELTAFGGSEAFF
TRBV2	TRBJ2-7	CASSQGQGNYEQYF
TRBV28	TRBJ1-5	CASSSRDSPHYSNQPQHF
TRBV30	TRBJ1-3	CAWNRGSSGNTIYF